These T cell receptor beta chains were read from a single sample in a study of shared clonotypes between healthy human individuals. The repertoire was sequenced with immunoSEQ multiplex PCR; TCRdb's copy has only in-frame clones and lacks some. The sample has around 2,100,000 clones; roughly 95% are singletons. Sequencing was carried out using naive CD8+ T cells sorted from blood. These receptors came from a young man in good health. CDR3s include the opening cysteine and the closing phenylalanine or tryptophan. The D gene is left open where the match is weak. The size field is filled for only some rows; it gives once, few, many or a size class.

>.|TRBV11-3|TRBJ2-2|.
CASSPWSTGGELFF
TGTGCCAGCAGCCCCTGGAGTACGGGCGGGGAGCTGTTTTTT
>.|TRBV19|TRBJ1-2|.
CASRIRGKYGYTF
TGTGCCAGTAGGATCCGGGGTAAATATGGCTACACCTTC
>.|TRBV27|TRBJ1-5|.
CASSYRAGEHQPQHF
TGTGCCAGCAGCTACAGGGCCGGTGAACATCAGCCCCAGCATTTT
>few|TRBV9|TRBJ2-7|.
CASSVEGRTTEQYF
TGTGCCAGCAGCGTAGAGGGACGGACGACGGAGCAGTACTTC
>.|TRBV27|TRBJ1-4|.
CASSFRSANEKLFF
TGTGCCAGCAGTTTTCGGTCGGCTAATGAAAAACTGTTTTTT
>.|TRBV5-8|TRBJ2-5|TRBD2
CASSSGTSLLETQYF
TGTGCCAGCAGCTCCGGGACTAGTCTACTGGAGACCCAGTACTTC
>once|TRBV29-1|TRBJ2-1|.
CSVSGSGSYNEQFF
TGCAGCGTTTCGGGTAGCGGCTCCTACAATGAGCAGTTCTTC
>.|TRBV11-2|TRBJ1-1|.
CASSLGLNTEAFF
TGTGCCAGCAGCTTAGGGTTGAACACTGAAGCTTTCTTT
>.|TRBV5-4|TRBJ2-7|.
CASSPRDGAYEQYF
TGTGCCAGCAGCCCCAGGGACGGGGCCTACGAGCAGTACTTC
>.|TRBV5-1|TRBJ2-1|TRBD2
CASTFGLAGDGEQFF
TGCGCCAGCACCTTTGGACTAGCGGGGGACGGTGAGCAGTTCTTC
>once|TRBV9|TRBJ2-5|TRBD1
CASSVESTGGRETQYF
TGTGCCAGCAGCGTAGAGTCGACAGGGGGCAGGGAGACCCAGTACTTC
>.|TRBV30|TRBJ2-7|.
CAWSLQGPNEQYF
TGTGCCTGGAGTCTACAGGGACCAAACGAGCAGTACTTC
>.|TRBV7-2|TRBJ1-5|.
CASSLYSQDAQPQHF
TGTGCCAGCAGCTTATATTCTCAGGATGCTCAGCCCCAGCATTTT
>.|TRBV11-2|TRBJ2-5|TRBD1
CASSRDRAVQETQYF
TGTGCCAGCAGCCGAGACAGGGCAGTCCAAGAGACCCAGTACTTC
>.|TRBV30|TRBJ2-7|.
CAWSVLPPGAGTSYEQYF
TGTGCCTGGAGTGTACTCCCCCCCGGGGCGGGGACCTCCTACGAGCAGTACTTC
>.|TRBV27|TRBJ2-7|.
CASRGGGQTYEQYF
TGTGCCAGCAGAGGGGGAGGACAGACCTACGAGCAGTACTTC
>.|TRBV19|TRBJ1-1|.
CASSIDLFRLGTANTEAFF
TGTGCCAGTAGTATAGATCTATTCCGATTAGGTACAGCGAACACTGAAGCTTTCTTT
>.|TRBV4-2|TRBJ1-6|.
CASSQGFHTSSPLHF
TGTGCCAGCAGCCAAGGTTTCCACACCAGTTCACCCCTCCACTTT
>.|TRBV7-9|TRBJ2-7|TRBD2
CASSSPPGLAGDGAYEQYF
TGTGCCAGCAGCTCTCCTCCGGGACTAGCGGGAGACGGGGCCTACGAGCAGTACTTC
>.|TRBV2|TRBJ1-4|.
CASSSREGLEKLFF
TGTGCCAGCAGCTCCCGGGAGGGGCTGGAAAAACTGTTTTTT
>.|TRBV6-5|TRBJ2-1|.
CASSYKAGEQFF
TGTGCCAGCAGTTATAAGGCCGGTGAGCAGTTCTTC
>few|TRBV5-1|TRBJ1-6|.
CASSLDRRDNSPLHF
TGCGCCAGCAGCTTGGACCGACGAGATAATTCACCCCTCCACTTT